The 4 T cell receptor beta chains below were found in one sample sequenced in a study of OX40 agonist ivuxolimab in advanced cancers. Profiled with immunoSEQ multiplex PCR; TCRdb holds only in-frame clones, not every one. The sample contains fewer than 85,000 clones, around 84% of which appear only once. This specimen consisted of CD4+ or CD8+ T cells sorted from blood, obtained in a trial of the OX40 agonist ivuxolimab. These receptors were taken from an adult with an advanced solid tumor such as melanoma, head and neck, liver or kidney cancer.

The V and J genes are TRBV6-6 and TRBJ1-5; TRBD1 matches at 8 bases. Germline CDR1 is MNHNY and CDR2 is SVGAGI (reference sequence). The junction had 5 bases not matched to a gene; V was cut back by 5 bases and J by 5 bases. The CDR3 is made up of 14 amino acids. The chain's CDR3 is CASSVTGGDQPQHF. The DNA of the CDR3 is TGTGCCAGCAGTGTCACAGGGGGTGATCAGCCCCAGCATTTT.

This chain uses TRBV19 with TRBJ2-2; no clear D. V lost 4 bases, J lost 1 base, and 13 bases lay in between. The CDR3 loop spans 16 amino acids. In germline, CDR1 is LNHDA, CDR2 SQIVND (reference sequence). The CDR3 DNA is TGTGCCAGTAGTACGGCGGTCTCAGGGAACACCGGGGAGCTGTTTTTT. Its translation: CASSTAVSGNTGELFF.

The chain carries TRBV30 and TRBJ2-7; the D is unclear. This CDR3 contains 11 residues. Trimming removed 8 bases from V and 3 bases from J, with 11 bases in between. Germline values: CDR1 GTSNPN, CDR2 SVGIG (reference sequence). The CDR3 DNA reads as TGTGCCGGAACCAAGGACTACGAGCAGTACTTC. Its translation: CAGTKDYEQYF.

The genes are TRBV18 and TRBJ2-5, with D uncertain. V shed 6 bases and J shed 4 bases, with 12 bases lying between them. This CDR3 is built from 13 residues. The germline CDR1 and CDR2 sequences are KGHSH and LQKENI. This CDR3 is CASSHGQTETQYF. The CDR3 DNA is TGTGCCAGCTCCCATGGTCAGACAGAGACCCAGTACTTC.